The 27 T cell receptor beta chains reported below all come from one sample, sequenced in a study of T cell responses to AZD1222 COVID-19 vaccine. Profiling relied on immunoSEQ multiplex PCR, and the TCRdb table lists in-frame clones only, not all of them. The sample has under 100,000 clones, over 75% seen once. Specimen: peripheral blood, collected on day 0 of AZD1222 vaccination. These receptors originate from an adult in good health.

The rearrangement uses TRBV19 and TRBJ2-7; perhaps TRBD1 as D (5 bases). The germline gives CDR1 LNHDA, CDR2 SQIVND (reference sequence). The V and J ends lost 3 bases and 3 bases respectively, with 15 bases between them. This CDR3 spans 15 amino acids. The CDR3 loop is CASSISQGRGYEQYF. CDR3 bases: TGTGCCAGTAGTATTTCCCAGGGTCGTGGCTACGAGCAGTACTTC.

V gene TRBV6-5 combines with J gene TRBJ1-1, with 8 bases lining up with TRBD1. The CDR3 covers 12 residues. The V gene end was trimmed by 6 bases and the J gene end by 5 bases; junction bases not matched to a gene: 2. Germline V gives CDR1 MNHEY, CDR2 SVGAGI. The CDR3 sequence: CASRDRETEAFF. CDR3 nucleotide sequence: TGTGCCAGCAGGGACAGGGAGACTGAAGCTTTCTTT.

The V and J genes are TRBV28 and TRBJ2-7; D perhaps matches TRBD2 (5 bases). The V and J ends lost 4 bases and 7 bases respectively, with 17 bases between them. Germline V gene lookup returns CDR1 MDHEN and CDR2 SYDVKM. The length of the CDR3 is 14 residues. In DNA, the CDR3 is TGTGCCAGCAGTTCCCCGACTATGCAGTGGGAGCAGTACTTC. The encoded protein is CASSSPTMQWEQYF.

The genes are TRBV30 and TRBJ1-2, with TRBD1 matching 8 bases. Looked up from germline, CDR1 is GTSNPN and CDR2 is SVGIG (reference sequence). The CDR3 has 12 amino acids. V lost 4 bases, J lost 8 bases, and 6 bases stayed unmatched. CDR3 protein: CAWKGQALGYTF. In DNA, the CDR3 is TGTGCCTGGAAGGGACAGGCGTTGGGCTACACCTTC.

The genes are TRBV20-1 and TRBJ2-3, with 11 bases lining up with TRBD2. The CDR3 is 15 amino acids. CDR1 and CDR2 (germline): DFQATT, SNEGSKA (reference sequence). J was trimmed by 5 bases and V by 3 bases; bases with no gene match: 7. The CDR3 sequence is CSASQLAGAGDTQYF. CDR3 nucleotide sequence: TGCAGTGCTAGTCAACTAGCGGGAGCGGGAGATACGCAGTATTTT.

The chain joins TRBV27 to TRBJ1-4; no definite D call. Germline CDR1 MNHEY, CDR2 SMNVEV (reference sequence). The CDR3 has 15 amino acids. Trimming took off 2 bases at V and 6 bases at J, with 13 bases between the two ends. CDR3 region: CASSLSGSVDEKLFF. CDR3 DNA: TGTGCCAGCAGTTTAAGTGGGTCCGTAGATGAAAAACTGTTTTTT.

In its sample, this clone was seen a few times. This chain links TRBV5-4 with TRBJ2-1; either TRBD1 or TRBD2 may supply D (6 bases each). V shed 0 bases and J shed 13 bases, with 23 bases lying between them. Per germline, CDR1 SGHNT and CDR2 YYREEE (reference sequence). This CDR3 has 16 amino acids. DNA of the CDR3: TGTGCCAGCAGCTTGGGAGGGAGGAGTGACCGGGACAAACAGTTCTTC. Residues: CASSLGGRSDRDKQFF.

J is TRBJ1-1 and V is TRBV13, with 7 positions matching TRBD1. Trimming took 6 bases from V and 6 from J; bases not matched to a gene: 16. This CDR3 has 16 residues. The germline V gene encodes CDR1 PRHDT and CDR2 FYEKMQ (reference sequence). CDR3 in amino acids: CASSVRQGGWGPEAFF. In nucleotides, the CDR3 is TGTGCCAGCAGTGTAAGGCAGGGGGGTTGGGGGCCTGAAGCTTTCTTT.

This chain joins TRBV28 and TRBJ1-3; D unclear. The CDR3 is made up of 16 amino acids. Germline V lookup: CDR1 MDHEN, CDR2 SYDVKM. V was trimmed by 5 bases and J by 0 bases, leaving 14 bases between them. The CDR3: CASSSPGSRSGNTIYF. DNA of the CDR3: TGTGCCAGCAGTAGTCCGGGCTCCCGCTCTGGAAACACCATATATTTT. The full variable domain, rest sourced from reference TRBV28 and TRBJ1-3, is DVKVTQSSRYLVKRTGEKVFLECVQDMDHENMFWYRQDPGLGLRLIYFSYDVKMKEKGDIPEGYSVSREKKERFSLILESASTNQTSMYLCASSSPGSRSGNTIYFGEGSWLTVV.

The gene calls are TRBV6-2 or TRBV6-3 and TRBJ2-7; TRBD1 aligns across 8 bases. Germline V gene lookup returns CDR1 MNHEY and CDR2 SVGEGT. The V and J ends lost 6 bases and 11 bases, in that order; junction bases with no gene match: 9. This CDR3 is 12 amino acids long. The CDR3 region has the DNA TGTGCCAGCAGCCGCGGGACAGGTGAGGAGTACTTC. Protein sequence: CASSRGTGEEYF.

The chain couples TRBV19 to TRBJ1-1; no definite D call. V was shortened by 5 bases and J by 0 bases, with 7 bases between the two germline ends. The germline CDR1 and CDR2 sequences are LNHDA and SQIVND (reference sequence). CDR3 length: 13 residues. CDR3 loop: CASSGWLNTEAFF. CDR3 DNA sequence: TGTGCCAGTAGTGGTTGGTTGAACACTGAAGCTTTCTTT.

The genes are TRBV7-9 and TRBJ1-2; tentative D call: TRBD1 (5 bases). The CDR3 totals 16 residues. Trimming removed 5 bases at V and 4 bases at J, with 20 bases between. Germline lookup yields CDR1 SEHNR and CDR2 FQNEAQ (reference sequence). The CDR3 here is CASSSKGPLPAYGYTF. The DNA of the CDR3 is TGTGCCAGCAGCAGTAAGGGACCGCTCCCTGCCTATGGCTACACCTTC.

The chain combines TRBV9 with TRBJ2-4, with 10 nucleotides matching TRBD1. V was clipped by 7 bases and J by 2 bases; unmatched bases: 6. Germline V gene lookup returns CDR1 SGDLS and CDR2 YYNGEE. The CDR3 spans 15 residues. The chain's CDR3 is CASERQGAPKNIQYF. As DNA, the CDR3 is TGTGCCAGCGAAAGACAGGGGGCCCCCAAAAACATTCAGTACTTC.

This chain joins TRBV3-1 (or the pseudogene TRBV3-2) and TRBJ1-2; TRBD1 agrees at 7 bases. From germline, CDR1 is LGHDT and CDR2 YNNKEL (reference sequence). This CDR3 spans 15 amino acids. V shed 2 bases, J shed 7 bases, and the junction held 10 bases outside the gene matches. CDR3: CASSQKIESGGGYTF. The CDR3 DNA sequence: TGTGCCAGCAGCCAAAAAATCGAATCAGGGGGTGGCTACACCTTC.

The rearrangement uses TRBV7-2 and TRBJ1-3, with 7 bases fitting TRBD1. Germline V gene sequence: CDR1 SGHTA, CDR2 FQGNSA. This CDR3 contains 15 residues. The V segment lost 5 bases and the J segment 4 bases; nucleotides outside the gene matches: 8. The CDR3 DNA reads as TGTGCCAGCAGCCCGGGACAGATCTGGGGAAACACCATATATTTT. Translating gives CASSPGQIWGNTIYF.

The genes are TRBV9 and TRBJ1-1, with 7 bases fitting TRBD1. V shed 4 bases and J 0 bases; nucleotides not matched to a gene: 3. Germline lookup yields CDR1 SGDLS and CDR2 YYNGEE. The CDR3 has 14 amino acids. The CDR3 DNA reads as TGTGCCAGCAGCCTAGGGGGCTTGAACACTGAAGCTTTCTTT. Translating it yields CASSLGGLNTEAFF.

The genes are TRBV11-1 and TRBJ1-1; D gene uncertain. This CDR3 has 15 amino acids. Looked up from germline, CDR1 is SGHAT and CDR2 is FQDESV (reference sequence). V was cut by 2 bases and J by 1 base, with 11 bases left in between. CDR3 nucleotides: TGTGCCAGCAGCTTAAGGCGGGGAAAGAACACTGAAGCTTTCTTT. Translation: CASSLRRGKNTEAFF.

This sequence joins TRBV15 and TRBJ1-5; D is possibly TRBD1 (6 bases). The CDR3 loop spans 15 amino acids. Trimming stripped 3 bases from V and 4 bases from J, with 13 bases between. Germline lookup yields CDR1 LNHNV and CDR2 YYDKDF (reference sequence). The CDR3 sequence: CATSSDPGANQPQHF. CDR3 bases: TGTGCCACCAGCAGTGACCCGGGGGCTAATCAGCCCCAGCATTTT. The whole variable domain, filled in from reference TRBV15 and TRBJ1-5, reads DAMVIQNPRYQVTQFGKPVTLSCSQTLNHNVMYWYQQKSSQAPKLLFHYYDKDFNNEADTPDNFQSRRPNTSFCFLDIRSPGLGDTAMYLCATSSDPGANQPQHFGDGTRLSIL.

The V gene is TRBV5-6, the J gene TRBJ1-4; perhaps TRBD1 as D (5 bases). The V and J ends lost 1 base and 2 bases respectively, with 9 bases between them. The germline CDR1 and CDR2 sequences are SGHDT and YYEEEE. This CDR3 is built from 15 residues. CDR3 amino acids: CASSLTGATNEKLFF. CDR3 DNA: TGTGCCAGCAGCTTGACAGGCGCCACTAATGAAAAACTGTTTTTT.

J is TRBJ2-3 and V is TRBV5-1; D unresolved. V was clipped by 0 bases and J by 5 bases, with 7 bases between them. The CDR3 length is 13 residues. CDR1 and CDR2 from the germline V gene are SGHRS and YFSETQ. The CDR3 is CASSLDQVDTQYF. The CDR3 region has the DNA TGCGCCAGCAGCTTGGATCAGGTAGATACGCAGTATTTT.

The genes are TRBV28 and TRBJ1-6; 8 bases match TRBD1. Germline trimming cut 4 bases from V and 11 bases from J; bases unmatched to any gene: 10. Germline V gene lookup returns CDR1 MDHEN and CDR2 SYDVKM. CDR3 length equals 15 residues. CDR3 sequence: CASSSLQGAMTPLHF. DNA for the CDR3: TGTGCCAGCAGTTCCCTCCAGGGGGCCATGACACCCCTCCACTTT. The variable domain in full, completed from reference TRBV28 and TRBJ1-6, reads DVKVTQSSRYLVKRTGEKVFLECVQDMDHENMFWYRQDPGLGLRLIYFSYDVKMKEKGDIPEGYSVSREKKERFSLILESASTNQTSMYLCASSSLQGAMTPLHFGNGTRLTVT.

The gene calls are TRBV14 and TRBJ2-2; D is possibly TRBD2 (6 bases). The CDR3 spans 14 residues. The V and J ends lost 7 bases and 4 bases respectively, with 13 bases between them. Germline V lookup: CDR1 SGHDN, CDR2 FVKESK. DNA of the CDR3: TGTGCCAGCAACCCGGGGCGGGGCACCGGGGAGCTGTTTTTT. Its translation is CASNPGRGTGELFF.

The chain recombines TRBV6-1 with TRBJ2-7, with 7 nucleotides matching TRBD1. V lost 2 bases to trimming and J lost 4 bases; unmatched junction nucleotides: 8. The CDR3 has 15 amino acids. Germline CDR1 MNHNS, CDR2 SASEGT. CDR3 region: CASSELLGGGYEQYF. The CDR3, as DNA: TGTGCCAGCAGTGAACTCCTAGGGGGCGGATACGAGCAGTACTTC.

As to this clone: Other DNA sequences from this sample encode an identical CDR3 as well. This rearrangement joins TRBV14 to TRBJ2-1, with 12 bases matching TRBD2. Germline V gene data show CDR1 as SGHDN and CDR2 as FVKESK. The V and J ends lost 1 base and 7 bases, in that order; junction bases with no gene match: 2. The CDR3 is made up of 15 amino acids. CDR3 amino acids: CASSQASGRGNEQFF. The DNA for the CDR3 is TGTGCCAGCAGCCAAGCTAGCGGGAGGGGGAATGAGCAGTTCTTC. The full variable domain, in which reference TRBV14 and TRBJ2-1 provide the parts outside the CDR3, is EAGVTQFPSHSVIEKGQTVTLRCDPISGHDNLYWYRRVMGKEIKFLLHFVKESKQDESGMPNNRFLAERTGGTYSTLKVQPAELEDSGVYFCASSQASGRGNEQFFGPGTRLTVL.

V is TRBV18 and J is TRBJ1-1; 8 bases are shared with TRBD1. The CDR3 runs 14 residues. V was pared by 1 base and J by 8 bases, with 6 bases of the junction left unmatched. The germline V gene has CDR1 KGHSH and CDR2 LQKENI. CDR3: CASSPRGQDFEAFF. CDR3 nucleotides: TGTGCCAGCTCACCACGGGGACAGGACTTCGAAGCTTTCTTT.

The chain recombines TRBV27 with TRBJ1-6, with a possible D match to TRBD1 (6 bases). The CDR3 loop spans 16 amino acids. The ends were cut back, 7 bases at V and 4 bases at J, with 17 bases in the middle. Germline V CDR1 and CDR2: MNHEY, SMNVEV (reference sequence). The CDR3 bases are TGTGCCAGCAAAGGTACCGGGGGCCTATATAATTCACCCCTCCACTTT. Translated, it gives CASKGTGGLYNSPLHF.

V gene TRBV19 combines with J gene TRBJ2-1; perhaps TRBD2 as D (5 bases). V lost 1 base to trimming and J lost 6 bases, with 10 bases between them. Germline loops: CDR1 LNHDA, CDR2 SQIVND (reference sequence). The CDR3 sequence is 14 residues long. The CDR3, as DNA: TGTGCCAGTAGTATAGGGGCTAGCCCCAATGAGCAGTTCTTC. Protein: CASSIGASPNEQFF.